Below are 19 T cell receptor beta chains sequenced from a single sample in a study of identical twins. TCRdb re-called the 5' RACE reads through MiXCR, storing one row per CDR3 protein. Of 500,000 to 600,000 distinct CDR3 sequences listed, less than 25% were seen once; the top ten hold around 0.91%. This sample was also put to use in a study of T cells expressing NK-cell markers.

Material: CD4+ T cells sorted from blood. The receptors shown here come from a woman between 18 and 29 years old in good health.

This clonotype was detected a few times. The rearrangement uses TRBV2 and TRBJ2-2; no reliable D call. CDR1 is SNHLY and CDR2 is FYNNEI in the germline V gene. Trimming took 6 bases from V and 3 from J, leaving 11 bases between them. CDR3 length equals 14 residues. Written as DNA, the CDR3 is TGTGCCAGCAGCTCCGACGGTCACACCGGGGAGCTGTTTTTT. Translated, it gives CASSSDGHTGELFF.

The V gene is TRBV12-3 or TRBV12-4, the J gene TRBJ2-2; D ambiguous. Trimming shortened V by 6 bases and J by 4 bases, and 9 bases separated the two germline ends. The CDR3 runs 13 residues. The CDR3 region has the DNA TGTGCCAGCAGCTGGATCGGCACCGGGGAGCTGTTTTTT. Translated: CASSWIGTGELFF.

This clonotype was recorded at least ten times. The chain combines TRBV6-4 with TRBJ2-3; D perhaps matches TRBD2 (6 bases). This CDR3 region has 15 residues. Trimming shortened V by 3 bases and J by 2 bases, and 12 bases separated the two germline ends. From germline, CDR1 is MRHNA and CDR2 SNTAGT. The CDR3 DNA is TGTGCCAGCAGTGAATTCGGGGGATTCACAGATACGCAGTATTTT. Translation gives CASSEFGGFTDTQYF.

The genes are TRBV5-1 and TRBJ2-5; 10 bases fit TRBD1. From germline, CDR1 is SGHRS and CDR2 YFSETQ. V lost 3 bases and J lost 6; bases outside the gene matches: 5. The CDR3 runs to 14 residues. The CDR3 nucleotides read TGCGCCAGCAGCTCGACAGGGGGCGGGCAGACCCAGTACTTC. Its protein is CASSSTGGGQTQYF.

In its sample, this clonotype was seen a few times. This chain connects TRBV20-1 to TRBJ2-3; unclear D gene. The length of the CDR3 is 14 residues. The germline V and J ends were trimmed by 6 bases and 2 bases, with 15 bases remaining between them. Germline-derived CDR1 and CDR2 are DFQATT and SNEGSKA (reference sequence). This chain's CDR3 is CSAHGRGNTDTQYF. The CDR3 DNA reads as TGCAGTGCCCACGGTCGTGGGAACACAGATACGCAGTATTTT.

The chain couples TRBV12-3 or TRBV12-4 to TRBJ1-6; D is possibly TRBD1 (5 bases). V was pared by 6 bases and J by 11 bases, with 20 bases between. This CDR3 comprises 15 residues. The DNA of the CDR3 is TGTGCCAGCAGCCACAGGCCCAAGGGCGGGGCACCCCTCCACTTT. Amino acid sequence: CASSHRPKGGAPLHF.

The chain recombines TRBV20-1 with TRBJ1-2, with 9 bases that match TRBD1. The V segment lost 5 bases and the J segment 8 bases; nucleotides outside the gene matches: 12. This CDR3 has 14 amino acids. CDR1 is DFQATT, CDR2 SNEGSKA, per germline (reference sequence). This CDR3 is CSARPIQGARGYTF. CDR3 bases: TGCAGTGCTCGACCCATACAGGGGGCGCGAGGCTACACCTTC.

This clonotype was seen a few times. The J gene is TRBJ2-5, the V gene TRBV12-3 or TRBV12-4; no clear D gene. CDR3 length equals 15 residues. The V gene lost 2 bases and the J gene lost 5 bases, with 15 bases spanning the gap. In DNA, the CDR3 is TGTGCCAGCAGTTTAAGGGAAGACGGAAGGGAGACCCAGTACTTC. Its translation is CASSLREDGRETQYF.

Worth noting for this clonotype: A much larger clone sits a single nucleotide away, making a read error possible. The chain combines TRBV5-1 with TRBJ2-5; perhaps TRBD1 as D (5 bases). Looked up from germline, CDR1 is SGHRS and CDR2 is YFSETQ. This CDR3 is 13 amino acids long. Trimming pared 7 bases from V and 5 bases from J, leaving 15 bases between. In DNA form, the CDR3 reads TGCGCCAGCGGCGAAGACAGTAACGAGACCCAGTACTTC. Its protein product is CASGEDSNETQYF.

The gene calls are TRBV5-1 and TRBJ2-3; no definite D call. V shed 7 bases and J shed 4 bases, with 16 bases lying between them. This CDR3 region has 14 residues. The germline gives CDR1 SGHRS, CDR2 YFSETQ. CDR3 residues: CASGIGLVADTQYF. CDR3 nucleotide sequence: TGCGCCAGCGGGATCGGGCTAGTCGCAGATACGCAGTATTTT.

This rearrangement joins TRBV20-1 to TRBJ2-4; TRBD2 matches 12 bases. The J segment lost 7 bases and the V segment lost 1 base, leaving 8 bases of the junction unmatched. Germline V gene lookup returns CDR1 DFQATT and CDR2 SNEGSKA (reference sequence). This CDR3 comprises 16 residues. For the CDR3, the DNA is TGCAGTGCTAGAGGGCTAGCGGGAGGGCCCTCGAACATTCAGTACTTC. Its protein product is CSARGLAGGPSNIQYF.

This clonotype was observed a few times. Here the CDR3 reads CSPQPGSGRGTEAFF. The CDR3 nucleotides read TGCAGTCCCCAACCCGGGTCCGGGAGAGGCACTGAAGCTTTCTTT. J is TRBJ1-1 and V is TRBV20-1; no reliable D call. Germline V CDR1 and CDR2: DFQATT, SNEGSKA (reference sequence). This CDR3 has 15 amino acids. V lost 8 bases and J 4 bases, leaving 23 bases between the germline ends.

The chain is built from TRBV30 and TRBJ2-2; D is unclear. Germline V lookup: CDR1 GTSNPN, CDR2 SVGIG (reference sequence). V gave up 3 bases and J gave up 5 bases, with 4 bases separating them. The CDR3 is 11 residues long. CDR3 nucleotides: TGTGCCTGGAGGGCGACCGGGGAGCTGTTTTTT. It is translated as CAWRATGELFF.

This clonotype was seen a few times. The chain recombines TRBV6-5 with TRBJ2-1; unclear D gene. From germline, CDR1 is MNHEY and CDR2 SVGAGI. Trimming stripped 2 bases from V and 7 bases from J, with 21 bases between. The CDR3 is made up of 17 amino acids. The CDR3 sequence: CASSYVFGGTRRNEQFF. For the CDR3, the DNA is TGTGCCAGCAGTTACGTATTCGGTGGTACCCGCCGAAATGAGCAGTTCTTC.

In its sample, this clonotype was seen many times. V and J are TRBV10-2 and TRBJ2-7, with a tentative D call TRBD1 (6 bases). Between the trimmed V and J ends, which lost 9 bases and 1 base, there was a span of 13 bases. The CDR3 consists of 13 residues. CDR1 WSHSY and CDR2 SAAADI come from the germline V gene. The CDR3 coding sequence is TGCGCCAGTAGGGGGTTTTCGTCCTACGAGCAGTACTTC. Translating gives CASRGFSSYEQYF.

This clonotype was seen a few times. This sequence joins TRBV7-2 and TRBJ2-1; a weak D match, TRBD1 (6 bases). V lost 5 bases to trimming and J lost 5 bases, with 13 bases between them. This CDR3 spans 14 amino acids. Germline values: CDR1 SGHTA, CDR2 FQGNSA. The CDR3 loop is CASSPYSGDNEQFF. CDR3 bases: TGTGCCAGCAGCCCCTACTCAGGGGACAATGAGCAGTTCTTC.

The table lists this clonotype with a few counts. This rearrangement joins TRBV20-1 to TRBJ2-1; tentative D call: TRBD1 (5 bases). CDR1 and CDR2 from the germline V gene are DFQATT and SNEGSKA (reference sequence). This CDR3 region has 14 residues. V was shortened by 6 bases and J by 2 bases, with 14 bases between the two germline ends. The CDR3 reads CSARGAPTYNEQFF. In DNA, the CDR3 is TGCAGTGCCCGTGGGGCGCCTACCTACAATGAGCAGTTCTTC.

This clonotype was detected a few times. V gene TRBV20-1 combines with J gene TRBJ2-3; 8 nucleotides agree with TRBD2. The germline V gene has CDR1 DFQATT and CDR2 SNEGSKA (reference sequence). The CDR3 consists of 15 residues. The ends lost 6 bases at V and 3 bases at J; junction bases unmatched: 11. CDR3 DNA sequence: TGCAGTGCAGCGGGGGCTTCGAGAGGTACAGATACGCAGTATTTT. Translation: CSAAGASRGTDTQYF.

The genes are TRBV7-9 and TRBJ1-6, with D maybe TRBD1 (6 bases). The CDR3 extends over 13 amino acids. V was trimmed by 1 base and J by 10 bases, leaving 8 bases between them. Germline assignment: CDR1 SEHNR and CDR2 FQNEAQ (reference sequence). CDR3 region: CASSLEGGSPLHF. The CDR3 DNA is TGTGCCAGCAGCTTAGAGGGGGGATCACCCCTCCACTTT.